Shown below are 16 T cell receptor beta chains from a single sample sequenced in a study of blood T cell repertoires in COVID-19. Data came from immunoSEQ multiplex PCR; TCRdb stores just in-frame clones and leaves some out. Of roughly 200,000 clones in the sample, 82% were seen once. Sequences were obtained from PBMCs or T cells enriched from blood (not recorded which). The receptors originated from a man between 35 and 55 years old who had recovered from COVID-19.

The chain carries TRBV11-1 and TRBJ1-1, with 9 bases that match TRBD1. Losses at the gene ends were 5 bases for V and 5 bases for J; bases not matched to a gene: 6. Looked up from germline, CDR1 is SGHAT and CDR2 is FQDESV (reference sequence). There are 14 residues in the CDR3. DNA for the CDR3: TGTGCCAGCAGCAAGGGACAGGGAGGAACTGAAGCTTTCTTT. This codes for CASSKGQGGTEAFF.

This clone appeared a single time. CDR3 coding DNA: TGCAGCGTTTCACTAGCGGGGTTACAAGAGACCCAGTACTTC. Its translation: CSVSLAGLQETQYF. This chain uses TRBV29-1 with TRBJ2-5, with 10 positions matching TRBD2. Trimming cost V 5 bases and J 2 bases; bases outside gene matches: 5. Germline lookup yields CDR1 SQVTM and CDR2 ANQGSEA. CDR3 length: 14 amino acids.

This chain uses TRBV4-2 with TRBJ1-5; possibly TRBD1 for D (5 bases). This CDR3 comprises 14 residues. Trimming shortened V by 0 bases and J by 4 bases, and 7 bases separated the two germline ends. Germline CDR1 LGHNA, CDR2 YNFKEQ. This CDR3 reads CASSQDYRNQPQHF. The CDR3 nucleotides read TGTGCCAGCAGCCAAGATTACAGGAATCAGCCCCAGCATTTT.

This clone was recorded a few times. This chain connects TRBV28 to TRBJ1-4; 9 bases line up with TRBD1. V lost 3 bases and J lost 6; bases outside the gene matches: 8. The CDR3 runs to 16 residues. The V gene's germline CDR1 is MDHEN and CDR2 SYDVKM. CDR3 residues: CASSFSGTGWDEKLFF. The DNA of the CDR3 is TGTGCCAGCAGTTTTTCCGGGACAGGGTGGGATGAAAAACTGTTTTTT.

This sequence joins TRBV4-3 and TRBJ2-7; TRBD1 matches 12 bases. Trimming took 4 bases from V and 4 from J; bases not matched to a gene: 5. The germline CDR1 and CDR2 sequences are LGHNA and YSLEER. The CDR3 sequence is 15 residues long. CDR3 in DNA: TGCGCCAGCAGCCCTGGGACAGGGGGCGGTTACGAGCAGTACTTC. Its translation: CASSPGTGGGYEQYF.

V gene TRBV24-1 combines with J gene TRBJ2-3, with 7 bases fitting TRBD1. Trimming at V came to 3 bases and at J to 1 base, leaving 3 bases not matched to a gene. Germline lookup yields CDR1 KGHDR and CDR2 SFDVKD. This CDR3 has 15 residues. CDR3 coding DNA: TGTGCCACCAGTGATCGAGGACAGGGCACAGATACGCAGTATTTT. The encoded protein is CATSDRGQGTDTQYF.

V gene TRBV4-3 combines with J gene TRBJ1-5; D unresolved. The CDR3 sequence is 15 residues long. Between the trimmed V and J ends, which lost 0 bases and 0 bases, there was a span of 6 bases. Germline V gives CDR1 LGHNA, CDR2 YSLEER. CDR3 nucleotides: TGCGCCAGCAGCCAAGATCCCAATAGCAATCAGCCCCAGCATTTT. It encodes CASSQDPNSNQPQHF.

This chain connects TRBV6-2 or TRBV6-3 to TRBJ2-2, with 7 bases aligning to TRBD1. The CDR3 extends over 15 amino acids. Germline trimming cut 6 bases from V and 4 bases from J; bases unmatched to any gene: 8. CDR1 and CDR2 (germline): MNHEY, SVGEGT. The CDR3 DNA follows: TGTGCCAGCAGCCGTGACAGGGATAGCACCGGGGAGCTGTTTTTT. Its translation: CASSRDRDSTGELFF.

The CDR3 coding sequence is TGCAGTGCTAGTTACAGGGGTGGGGCCAACGTCCTGACTTTC. Translating gives CSASYRGGANVLTF. The genes are TRBV20-1 and TRBJ2-6; 7 bases are shared with TRBD1. This CDR3 contains 14 residues. The ends lost 3 bases at V and 3 bases at J; junction bases unmatched: 2. Germline lookup yields CDR1 DFQATT and CDR2 SNEGSKA (reference sequence).

V gene TRBV11-2 combines with J gene TRBJ1-6; the D gene is possibly TRBD1 (5 bases). Germline CDR1 is SGHAT and CDR2 is FQNNGV. Trimming pared 0 bases from V and 5 bases from J, leaving 8 bases between. CDR3 length equals 15 residues. In DNA, the CDR3 is TGTGCCAGCAGCTTAGAGTCGGGGGATAATTCACCCCTCCACTTT. Its protein is CASSLESGDNSPLHF. Filled out from reference TRBV11-2 and TRBJ1-6, the complete variable domain reads EAGVAQSPRYKIIEKRQSVAFWCNPISGHATLYWYQQILGQGPKLLIQFQNNGVVDDSQLPKDRFSAERLKGVDSTLKIQPAKLEDSAVYLCASSLESGDNSPLHFGNGTRLTVT.

This chain uses TRBV4-3 with TRBJ1-2, with 10 bases identical to TRBD1. Germline V gene lookup returns CDR1 LGHNA and CDR2 YSLEER. V shed 1 base, J shed 3 bases, and the junction held 5 bases outside the gene matches. The CDR3 has 16 residues. CDR3 sequence: CASSQGGQGRDYGYTF. The DNA for the CDR3 is TGCGCCAGCAGCCAAGGGGGACAGGGGCGAGACTATGGCTACACCTTC.

J is TRBJ1-2 and V is TRBV24-1; 7 positions match TRBD1. This CDR3 region has 14 residues. CDR1 is KGHDR and CDR2 is SFDVKD in the germline V gene. V trimming: 5 bases; J trimming: 6 bases; junction bases outside the gene matches: 8. The CDR3 DNA follows: TGTGCCACCAGTGGGCGGAGGGGGCTGGATGGCTACACCTTC. As protein: CATSGRRGLDGYTF.

The chain joins TRBV15 to TRBJ1-2; TRBD1 aligns across 10 bases. The V gene's germline CDR1 is LNHNV and CDR2 YYDKDF (reference sequence). There are 14 residues in the CDR3. V lost 5 bases to trimming and J lost 4 bases; unmatched junction nucleotides: 4. CDR3 sequence (DNA): TGTGCCACCAGCGGGGGGACAGGGGCCTATGGCTACACCTTC. Protein sequence: CATSGGTGAYGYTF.

V and J are TRBV15 and TRBJ2-1; 10 nucleotides align to TRBD2. After removal of 0 bases from V and 0 bases from J, the junction contained 2 bases not matched to a gene. CDR3 size: 17 residues. The V gene's germline CDR1 is LNHNV and CDR2 YYDKDF (reference sequence). CDR3 nucleotide sequence: TGTGCCACCAGCAGAGATCGGACTAGCGGCTCCTACAATGAGCAGTTCTTC. Residues: CATSRDRTSGSYNEQFF.

The chain links TRBV11-2 to TRBJ1-6; the match to TRBD1 covers 7 bases. Germline CDR1 SGHAT, CDR2 FQNNGV. The CDR3 sequence is 15 residues long. V dropped 2 bases and J dropped 16; count of bases not matched to a gene: 14. The CDR3 nucleotides read TGTGCCAGCAGCTTAAGCGGTTGGGACAGAGAGACACTCCACTTT. Translating it yields CASSLSGWDRETLHF.

The chain has TRBV7-2 and TRBJ2-5; 7 positions agree with TRBD2. CDR3 length: 15 amino acids. J gave up 4 bases and V 6 bases, and 11 bases lay outside the gene matches. From germline, CDR1 is SGHTA and CDR2 FQGNSA. CDR3: CASRRGGSVVETQYF. The CDR3 coding sequence is TGTGCCAGCAGGAGGGGCGGGAGCGTGGTAGAGACCCAGTACTTC.